The source of this T cell receptor (beta chain) is a study of cytomegalovirus exposure and HLA in healthy donors. Study results and caveats: Sequence variants that were highly shared formed a cluster that was likely a sequencing artifact. Links to common viral pathogens appeared, in a later analysis, for several of the most significant clusters. In vitro checks showed that a few CMV-associated chains really do target CMV antigens. The Asian-associated ancestry cluster reportedly had fewer N-insertions than the roughly 670-donor mean in a later analysis.

Turning to this clone: Antigen unknown.

60 Vbeta and 13 Jbeta primers were used in PCR. Generated by immunoSEQ multiplex PCR, the TCRdb table keeps only in-frame clones and is missing some. Of approximately 53,000 clones detected, 60% to 85% appear once; the ten largest clones hold 7.5% to 8.5%. Trimming shortened V by 2 bases and J by 3 bases, and 11 bases separated the two germline ends. The germline V gene encodes CDR1 KGHSH and CDR2 LQKENI. The CDR3 sequence is 14 residues long. The TCR originated in a man aged 30 to 39 in good health and CMV-seropositive. The chain recombines TRBV18 with TRBJ2-7, with unresolved D. Sequences were obtained from PBMCs. As DNA, the CDR3 is TGTGCCAGCTCACCATCCCGACATATCTACGAGCAGTACTTC. This gives the protein CASSPSRHIYEQYF.